Below, 24 T cell receptor beta chains from the same sample are listed, as sequenced in a study of metastatic and nonmetastatic thyroid tumors. No patient received treatment before thyroid surgery. TCRdb re-called clones via MiXCR from the PCR reads. The sample carries about 38,000 clones, more than 45% recorded once. Sequencing was carried out using tumor tissue. The origin of the receptors is a male donor with papillary thyroid cancer or a benign thyroid nodule (not recorded which). Some clones in this sample may be carry-over from other donors' samples.

The CDR3 here is CSADRTYEQYF. CDR3 nucleotides: TGCAGTGCTGACAGGACCTACGAGCAGTACTTC. The chain is built from TRBV20-1 and TRBJ2-7, with D possibly being TRBD1 (6 bases). With 5 bases removed from V and 2 bases from J, the gap between germline ends came to 7 bases. The germline V gene has CDR1 DFQATT and CDR2 SNEGSKA (reference sequence). The CDR3 sequence is 11 residues long.

This clone occurred once. V is TRBV28 and J is TRBJ1-1, with 7 positions matching TRBD1. Germline CDR1 is MDHEN and CDR2 is SYDVKM. This CDR3 has 13 residues. V lost 4 bases to trimming and J lost 5 bases; unmatched junction nucleotides: 4. In DNA form, the CDR3 reads TGTGCCAGCAGTTCGGACAGGAGGACTGAAGCTTTCTTT. Translated, it gives CASSSDRRTEAFF.

The V call is TRBV6-1, the J call TRBJ2-1; 7 bases are a match to TRBD2. The CDR3 loop spans 17 amino acids. Trimming removed 2 bases from V and 3 bases from J; junction bases left unmatched: 10. Germline assignment: CDR1 MNHNS and CDR2 SASEGT. CDR3 sequence (DNA): TGTGCCAGCAGTGAATCTTACTACCGGGACTACTACAATGAGCAGTTCTTC. It encodes CASSESYYRDYYNEQFF.

The chain links TRBV20-1 to TRBJ2-3; D gene uncertain. The CDR3 extends over 15 amino acids. The germline gives CDR1 DFQATT, CDR2 SNEGSKA (reference sequence). The ends were cut back, 1 base at V and 2 bases at J, with 13 bases in the middle. The CDR3 DNA sequence: TGCAGTGCTAGAGTCTTTTCGAAGACCACAGATACGCAGTATTTT. Protein sequence: CSARVFSKTTDTQYF.

This sequence joins TRBV20-1 and TRBJ1-2, with 10 bases aligning to TRBD1. CDR1 is DFQATT and CDR2 is SNEGSKA in the germline V gene (reference sequence). The length of the CDR3 is 13 residues. The trim removed 5 bases at V and 6 bases at J, leaving 6 bases unmatched. The CDR3 region is CSAPRQGANGYTF. The CDR3, as DNA: TGCAGTGCTCCCCGACAGGGGGCAAATGGCTACACCTTC.

This chain connects TRBV2 to TRBJ1-1; D possibly corresponds to TRBD1 (6 bases). Trimming cost V 7 bases and J 2 bases, with 20 bases left between them. CDR1 and CDR2 from the germline V gene are SNHLY and FYNNEI. The CDR3 has 16 residues. This chain's CDR3 is CASNYFWDKPNTEAFF. The DNA for the CDR3 is TGTGCCAGCAACTATTTTTGGGACAAACCAAACACTGAAGCTTTCTTT.

This clone was picked up one time. This rearrangement joins TRBV5-1 to TRBJ2-7; the match to TRBD1 covers 9 bases. Trimming at V came to 3 bases and at J to 7 bases, leaving 8 bases not matched to a gene. The CDR3 covers 14 residues. CDR1 and CDR2 (germline): SGHRS, YFSETQ. The CDR3: CASSYIQGAREQYF. CDR3 DNA sequence: TGCGCCAGCAGCTACATACAGGGGGCGCGTGAGCAGTACTTC.

This rearrangement joins TRBV11-1 to TRBJ2-6; TRBD1 agrees at 9 bases. The junction had 9 bases not matched to a gene; V was cut back by 0 bases and J by 0 bases. CDR1 is SGHAT and CDR2 is FQDESV in the germline V gene (reference sequence). There are 20 residues in the CDR3. The CDR3 protein is CASSLAHRTGADSGANVLTF. DNA of the CDR3: TGTGCCAGCAGCTTAGCCCATCGGACAGGGGCCGACTCTGGGGCCAACGTCCTGACTTTC.

V usage is TRBV11-2 and J usage is TRBJ2-3; 7 bases are shared with TRBD2. CDR1 is SGHAT and CDR2 is FQNNGV in the germline V gene. Losses at the gene ends were 7 bases for V and 2 bases for J; bases not matched to a gene: 9. This CDR3 is built from 15 residues. This chain's CDR3 is CASTRLAALTDTQYF. The CDR3 DNA sequence: TGTGCCAGCACCCGACTAGCTGCACTCACAGATACGCAGTATTTT.

The J gene is TRBJ2-2, the V gene TRBV11-3; 10 nucleotides align to TRBD1. Germline V gene data show CDR1 as SGHNT and CDR2 as YENEEA. With 5 bases clipped from V and 6 bases from J, the junction kept 6 bases outside the gene matches. The CDR3 runs 15 residues. CDR3 in amino acids: CASSPSGTGAGELFF. The CDR3 DNA reads as TGTGCCAGCAGCCCCTCCGGGACAGGGGCCGGGGAGCTGTTTTTT.

The rearrangement uses TRBV19 and TRBJ2-3, with 9 bases aligning to TRBD1. Trimming at V came to 0 bases and at J to 2 bases, leaving 3 bases not matched to a gene. The V gene's germline CDR1 is LNHDA and CDR2 SQIVND (reference sequence). This CDR3 has 16 amino acids. The CDR3: CASSIDGTGITDTQYF. CDR3 DNA: TGTGCCAGTAGTATAGATGGGACAGGGATCACAGATACGCAGTATTTT. The full variable domain, rest sourced from reference TRBV19 and TRBJ2-3, is DGGITQSPKYLFRKEGQNVTLSCEQNLNHDAMYWYRQDPGQGLRLIYYSQIVNDFQKGDIAEGYSVSREKKESFPLTVTSAQKNPTAFYLCASSIDGTGITDTQYFGPGTRLTVL.

The rearrangement uses TRBV2 and TRBJ2-7; D call uncertain. Germline CDR1 SNHLY, CDR2 FYNNEI. V was trimmed by 6 bases and J by 6 bases, leaving 12 bases between them. This CDR3 has 12 residues. The DNA of the CDR3 is TGTGCCAGCAGGACCCCCTGGGGCGAGCAGTACTTC. Its protein is CASRTPWGEQYF.

This clone was seen a few times. This chain connects TRBV6-5 to TRBJ2-3; perhaps TRBD1 as D (7 bases). The V end lost 6 bases, the J end lost 3 bases, and 22 bases lay between the germline ends. The length of the CDR3 is 17 residues. The germline V gene encodes CDR1 MNHEY and CDR2 SVGAGI. In DNA, the CDR3 is TGTGCCAGCAGCCAGTTTCAGGGGGACTTTGCGACAGATACGCAGTATTTT. Translation gives CASSQFQGDFATDTQYF.

The CDR3 region is CASSPRDRDYGYTF. DNA for the CDR3: TGTGCCAGCAGCCCTAGGGACAGAGACTATGGCTACACCTTC. V gene TRBV7-8 combines with J gene TRBJ1-2, with 7 bases that match TRBD1. With 5 bases clipped from V and 3 bases from J, the junction kept 6 bases outside the gene matches. Germline V gene lookup returns CDR1 SGHVS and CDR2 FQNEAQ. This CDR3 has 14 amino acids.

The rearrangement links TRBV6-1 to TRBJ2-6, with D hard to call. In germline, CDR1 is MNHNS, CDR2 SASEGT. The CDR3 loop spans 15 amino acids. The V end lost 5 bases, the J end lost 0 bases, and 8 bases lay between the germline ends. Here the CDR3 DNA reads TGTGCCAGCAGTCAGCTGGACTCTGGGGCCAACGTCCTGACTTTC. It yields the protein CASSQLDSGANVLTF.

The CDR3 protein is CASSLAGAGALNTEAFF. The CDR3 nucleotides are TGTGCCAGCAGCTTAGCTGGGGCAGGGGCCCTGAACACTGAAGCTTTCTTT. V is TRBV7-2 and J is TRBJ1-1, with a tentative D call TRBD1 (6 bases). This CDR3 comprises 17 residues. CDR1 and CDR2 from the germline V gene are SGHTA and FQGNSA. V gave up 0 bases and J gave up 0 bases, with 14 bases separating them. Together with reference TRBV7-2 and TRBJ1-1, the CDR3 gives the full variable domain: GAGVSQSPSNKVTEKGKDVELRCDPISGHTALYWYRQSLGQGLEFLIYFQGNSAPDKSGLPSDRFSAERTGGSVSTLTIQRTQQEDSAVYLCASSLAGAGALNTEAFFGQGTRLTVV.

This clone showed up just a few times. The chain uses TRBV5-1 and TRBJ2-3, with TRBD1 matching 8 bases. CDR1 and CDR2 (germline): SGHRS, YFSETQ. CDR3 length: 15 residues. V gave up 0 bases and J gave up 2 bases; unmatched junction bases: 2. CDR3 sequence reads: CASSLGQGYTDTQYF. In DNA form, the CDR3 reads TGCGCCAGCAGCTTGGGACAGGGGTACACAGATACGCAGTATTTT.

The chain joins TRBV5-1 to TRBJ1-1, with D perhaps TRBD1 (5 bases). V was trimmed by 4 bases and J by 0 bases, leaving 7 bases between them. Per germline, CDR1 SGHRS and CDR2 YFSETQ. The CDR3 extends over 13 amino acids. The CDR3 loop is CASSTQVNTEAFF. Written as DNA, the CDR3 is TGCGCCAGCAGCACACAGGTGAACACTGAAGCTTTCTTT.

V and J are TRBV5-8 and TRBJ2-7; no clear D. Trimming removed 0 bases from V and 6 bases from J, with 10 bases in between. The CDR3 is 13 amino acids. Germline CDR1 reads SGHTS; CDR2 reads YDEGEE. The CDR3 is CASSLDSGTEQYF. CDR3 bases: TGTGCCAGCAGCTTGGACTCCGGAACCGAGCAGTACTTC.

This clone has only a few counts. The gene calls are TRBV28 and TRBJ2-3, with D maybe TRBD2 (7 bases). The V gene lost 2 bases and the J gene lost 3 bases, with 24 bases spanning the gap. Germline assignment: CDR1 MDHEN and CDR2 SYDVKM. This CDR3 contains 19 residues. CDR3 coding DNA: TGTGCCAGCAGTTTAAGGGGCCCACAGGGAGGGAGGCGAACAGATACGCAGTATTTT. It yields the protein CASSLRGPQGGRRTDTQYF.

There are a few counts of this clone. The rearrangement joins TRBV20-1 to TRBJ2-7, with D perhaps matching TRBD2 (5 bases). The CDR3 is 13 residues long. The germline gives CDR1 DFQATT, CDR2 SNEGSKA (reference sequence). V was trimmed by 3 bases and J by 6 bases, leaving 15 bases between them. The CDR3 bases are TGCAGTGCTAGCCAACTAGGGAACTCCGAGCAGTACTTC. Amino acids: CSASQLGNSEQYF.

This clone was seen a few times. The chain recombines TRBV30 with TRBJ2-7; 7 bases are shared with TRBD2. The germline CDR1 and CDR2 sequences are GTSNPN and SVGIG (reference sequence). The CDR3 sequence is 13 residues long. J lost 6 bases, V lost 2 bases, and 7 bases had no gene match. The CDR3 DNA sequence: TGTGCCTGGAGTATGTGGGAGGGCAGCGAGCAGTACTTC. It encodes CAWSMWEGSEQYF.

The chain carries TRBV28 and TRBJ2-2, with 9 bases aligning to TRBD1. Trimming took 5 bases from V and 1 from J; bases not matched to a gene: 5. The CDR3 loop spans 16 amino acids. Germline-derived CDR1 and CDR2 are MDHEN and SYDVKM. The CDR3 spells CASSPWDRENTGELFF. The CDR3 coding sequence is TGTGCCAGCAGTCCGTGGGACAGGGAGAACACCGGGGAGCTGTTTTTT. The full variable domain, rest sourced from reference TRBV28 and TRBJ2-2, is DVKVTQSSRYLVKRTGEKVFLECVQDMDHENMFWYRQDPGLGLRLIYFSYDVKMKEKGDIPEGYSVSREKKERFSLILESASTNQTSMYLCASSPWDRENTGELFFGEGSRLTVL.

The rearrangement joins TRBV4-1 to TRBJ2-7; D may correspond to TRBD1 or TRBD2 (5 bases each). Germline CDR1 is MGHRA and CDR2 is YSYEKL. V lost 5 bases and J lost 0, with 14 bases in between. This CDR3 spans 15 amino acids. The CDR3 DNA is TGCGCCAGCAGCTCCCCGGGACGGAGCTCCTACGAGCAGTACTTC. Protein product: CASSSPGRSSYEQYF.